This TCR beta chain was identified in a study of T cell responses to AZD1222 COVID-19 vaccine. Germline loops: CDR1 SEHNR, CDR2 FQNEAQ (reference sequence). The CDR3 totals 14 residues. V dropped 1 base and J dropped 6 bases, with 13 bases sitting between them. TCRdb's table, derived via immunoSEQ multiplex PCR, lists solely in-frame clones and lacks some. The table includes some 140,000 clones, around 90% detected once. This TCR was sampled from an adult in good health. This material consisted of peripheral blood, taken on day 0 of AZD1222 vaccination. J is TRBJ2-7 and V is TRBV7-9; the D is unclear. CDR3 in DNA: TGTGCCAGCAGCTTAGATTTCGGGTGGGCCGAGCAGTACTTC. Translated: CASSLDFGWAEQYF.